Following are 10 T cell receptor beta chains from one sample sequenced in a study of T cell responses to AZD1222 COVID-19 vaccine. Sequencing used immunoSEQ multiplex PCR; TCRdb keeps in-frame clones, though not all of them. The sample shows some 100,000 clones, 85% to 90% of them seen only once. This specimen consisted of peripheral blood, obtained on day 0 of AZD1222 vaccination. These receptors were collected from an adult in good health.

The CDR3 spells CASSSDRGSGYTF. The CDR3 DNA reads as TGTGCCAGCAGCTCGGACAGGGGATCGGGCTACACCTTC. J is TRBJ1-2 and V is TRBV7-8, with 9 bases fitting TRBD1. The CDR3 sequence is 13 residues long. Unmatched junction bases numbered 5, after V lost 4 bases and J lost 8 bases. CDR1 SGHVS and CDR2 FQNEAQ come from the germline V gene.

The CDR3 DNA reads TGTGCCAGCAGCTTCACGGGACAGGGGAGCACAGATACGCAGTATTTT. This encodes CASSFTGQGSTDTQYF. This chain uses TRBV7-3 with TRBJ2-3, with 10 positions matching TRBD1. Germline-derived CDR1 and CDR2 are SGHTA and FQGTGA. This CDR3 comprises 16 residues. V lost 3 bases and J lost 0; bases outside the gene matches: 3.

The gene calls are TRBV7-2 and TRBJ1-4, with D possibly being TRBD1 (6 bases). The germline CDR1 and CDR2 sequences are SGHTA and FQGNSA. Trimming left V 4 bases short and J 6 bases short, with 9 bases between. This CDR3 region has 13 residues. CDR3 amino acids: CASSSGQHEKLFF. CDR3 nucleotides: TGTGCCAGCAGCTCGGGACAACATGAAAAACTGTTTTTT.

This clone was counted between two and nine times. This chain joins TRBV5-1 and TRBJ1-2; D gene uncertain. The CDR3 has 13 amino acids. V lost 4 bases to trimming and J lost 9 bases, with 16 bases between them. Germline V gene data show CDR1 as SGHRS and CDR2 as YFSETQ. The CDR3 DNA reads as TGCGCCAGCAGCCCCGGTCAGCGACCAAGCTACACCTTC. Translation: CASSPGQRPSYTF.

The rearrangement links TRBV24-1 to TRBJ1-5; D unresolved. This CDR3 comprises 14 residues. Germline V gene sequence: CDR1 KGHDR, CDR2 SFDVKD. With 3 bases removed from V and 5 bases from J, the gap between germline ends came to 10 bases. CDR3 sequence: CATSDRSSYQPQHF. DNA for the CDR3: TGTGCCACCAGTGATCGCTCAAGTTATCAGCCCCAGCATTTT.

J is TRBJ2-4 and V is TRBV6-2 or TRBV6-3, with D tentatively TRBD1 (5 bases). This CDR3 is 16 amino acids long. Germline V gene lookup returns CDR1 MNHEY and CDR2 SVGEGT. Trimming removed 6 bases at V and 5 bases at J, with 20 bases between. CDR3 coding DNA: TGTGCCAGCAGCTCTCCGACAGTCCTCGTGGAAAACATTCAGTACTTC. This gives the protein CASSSPTVLVENIQYF.

The gene calls are TRBV28 and TRBJ1-2, with D unclear. CDR3 size: 13 residues. The germline CDR1 and CDR2 sequences are MDHEN and SYDVKM. V dropped 3 bases and J dropped 4 bases, with 9 bases sitting between them. CDR3 in amino acids: CASSFNQLYGYTF. CDR3 DNA sequence: TGTGCCAGCAGTTTCAACCAACTCTATGGCTACACCTTC.

The chain links TRBV4-3 to TRBJ2-1; 8 nucleotides match TRBD2. This CDR3 contains 17 residues. The V and J ends lost 0 bases and 1 base, in that order; junction bases with no gene match: 5. The germline V gene encodes CDR1 LGHNA and CDR2 YSLEER. The CDR3 reads CASSQDWASGSYNEQFF. The CDR3 DNA is TGCGCCAGCAGCCAAGATTGGGCTAGCGGGTCCTACAATGAGCAGTTCTTC.

The chain carries TRBV10-3 and TRBJ1-1, with TRBD1 matching 10 bases. V lost 10 bases, J lost 3 bases, and 5 bases stayed unmatched. CDR3 length: 13 residues. The V gene's germline CDR1 is ENHRY and CDR2 SYGVKD. The CDR3 DNA follows: TGTGCCACCTGGGGACAGGGGTACACTGAAGCTTTCTTT. It encodes CATWGQGYTEAFF.

V usage is TRBV5-4 and J usage is TRBJ2-3; either TRBD1 or TRBD2 may supply D (5 bases each). Trimming removed 4 bases from V and 0 bases from J, with 12 bases in between. Germline CDR1 SGHNT, CDR2 YYREEE (reference sequence). CDR3 length: 15 residues. The CDR3 reads CASSLRDGSTDTQYF. The CDR3 region has the DNA TGTGCCAGCAGCCTCCGGGACGGCAGCACAGATACGCAGTATTTT.